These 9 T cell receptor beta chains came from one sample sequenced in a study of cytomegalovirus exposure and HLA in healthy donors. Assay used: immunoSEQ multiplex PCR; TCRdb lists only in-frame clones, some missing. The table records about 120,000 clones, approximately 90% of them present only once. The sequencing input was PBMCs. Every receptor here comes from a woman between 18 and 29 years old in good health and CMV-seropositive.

The chain's CDR3 is CASSSRDRSQPQHF. CDR3 nucleotides: TGTGCCAGCAGCTCCCGGGACAGGAGCCAGCCCCAGCATTTT. The rearrangement links TRBV5-5 to TRBJ1-5; TRBD1 aligns across 8 bases. CDR3 length: 14 amino acids. V lost 3 bases, J lost 7 bases, and 6 bases stayed unmatched. Germline CDR1 and CDR2: SGHKS and YYEKEE (reference sequence).

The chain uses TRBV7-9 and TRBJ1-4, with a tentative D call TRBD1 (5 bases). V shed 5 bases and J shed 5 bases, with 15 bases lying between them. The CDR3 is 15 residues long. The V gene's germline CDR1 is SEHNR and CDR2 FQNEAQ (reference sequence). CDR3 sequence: CASSIRQIFNEKLFF. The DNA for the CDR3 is TGTGCCAGCAGCATAAGACAGATCTTCAATGAAAAACTGTTTTTT.

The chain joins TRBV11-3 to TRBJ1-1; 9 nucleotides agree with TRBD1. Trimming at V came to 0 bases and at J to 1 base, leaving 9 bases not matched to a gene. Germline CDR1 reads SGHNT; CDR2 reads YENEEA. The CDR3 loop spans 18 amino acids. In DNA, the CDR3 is TGTGCCAGCAGCTTAGACGCCCCGGGACAGGGACAGAACACTGAAGCTTTCTTT. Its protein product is CASSLDAPGQGQNTEAFF.

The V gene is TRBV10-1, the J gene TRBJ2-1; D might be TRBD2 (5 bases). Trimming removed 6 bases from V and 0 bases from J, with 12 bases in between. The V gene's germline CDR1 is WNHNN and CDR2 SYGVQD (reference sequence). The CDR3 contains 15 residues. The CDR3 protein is CASSRDSSSYNEQFF. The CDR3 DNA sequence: TGCGCCAGCAGCCGGGATTCAAGCTCCTACAATGAGCAGTTCTTC.

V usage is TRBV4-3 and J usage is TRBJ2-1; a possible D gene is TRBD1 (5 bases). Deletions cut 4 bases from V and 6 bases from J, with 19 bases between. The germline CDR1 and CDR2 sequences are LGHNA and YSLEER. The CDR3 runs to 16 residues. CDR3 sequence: CASSPIEGAAFNEQFF. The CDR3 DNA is TGCGCCAGCAGCCCCATCGAAGGGGCCGCATTCAATGAGCAGTTCTTC.

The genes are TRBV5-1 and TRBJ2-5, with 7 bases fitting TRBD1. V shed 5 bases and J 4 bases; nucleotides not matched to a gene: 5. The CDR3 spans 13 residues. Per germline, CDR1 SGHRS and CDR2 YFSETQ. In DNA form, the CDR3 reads TGCGCCAGCAGACCCGACAGGGTAGAGACCCAGTACTTC. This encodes CASRPDRVETQYF.

CDR3 region: CASRTTPGLAGGPSTDTQYF. For the CDR3, the DNA is TGCGCCAGCAGAACAACCCCGGGACTAGCGGGAGGCCCTAGCACAGATACGCAGTATTTT. The chain couples TRBV5-1 to TRBJ2-3; TRBD2 matches at 15 bases. CDR1 is SGHRS and CDR2 is YFSETQ in the germline V gene. V shed 5 bases, J shed 0 bases, and the junction held 13 bases outside the gene matches. The CDR3 is made up of 20 amino acids.

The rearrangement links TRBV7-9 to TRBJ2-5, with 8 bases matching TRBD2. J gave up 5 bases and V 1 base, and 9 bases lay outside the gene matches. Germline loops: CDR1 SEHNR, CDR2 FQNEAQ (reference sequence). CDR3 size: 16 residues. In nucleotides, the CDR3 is TGTGCCAGCAGCTTAGTGTCGGGGGGGAAGGGTGAGACCCAGTACTTC. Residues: CASSLVSGGKGETQYF. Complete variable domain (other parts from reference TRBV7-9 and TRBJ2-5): DTGVSQNPRHKITKRGQNVTFRCDPISEHNRLYWYRQTLGQGPEFLTYFQNEAQLEKSRLLSDRFSAERPKGSFSTLEIQRTEQGDSAMYLCASSLVSGGKGETQYFGPGTRLLVL.

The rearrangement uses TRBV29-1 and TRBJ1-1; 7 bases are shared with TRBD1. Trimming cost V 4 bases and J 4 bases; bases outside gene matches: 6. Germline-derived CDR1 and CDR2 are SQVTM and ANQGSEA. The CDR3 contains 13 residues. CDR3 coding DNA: TGCAGCGTTGGACAGGGCGCGGGCACTGAAGCTTTCTTT. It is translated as CSVGQGAGTEAFF.